The clone carrying this T cell receptor beta chain occurred once. The data were taken from a study of technical replicates of blood from several donors. TCRdb's copy holds only in-frame clones and misses some; the assay was immunoSEQ multiplex PCR. The table has about 83,000 clones, 92% seen once. Source material: T cells isolated from PBMCs. The TCR was taken from a human donor in good health.

This CDR3 is CASSPPGQGNTIYF. The DNA of the CDR3 is TGCGCCAGCAGCCCCCCGGGACAGGGAAACACCATATATTTT. The J gene is TRBJ1-3, the V gene TRBV4-1; 7 bases match TRBD1. The CDR3 totals 14 residues. The V gene's germline CDR1 is MGHRA and CDR2 YSYEKL. Trimming took 4 bases from V and 4 from J; bases not matched to a gene: 4.